This T cell receptor beta chain appears in the sequencing data of a study of blood T cell repertoires in COVID-19. Recovered participants had two consecutive negative NP/OP PCR tests, healthcare professional clearance, or symptom resolution. V shed 1 base and J shed 4 bases, with 11 bases lying between them. Germline V gives CDR1 SGHNT, CDR2 YENEEA. This CDR3 is built from 14 residues. Only in-frame clones appear in the TCRdb table, and some are missing; sequencing was by immunoSEQ multiplex PCR. The sample includes some 390,000 clones, around nine tenths of them seen just once. The clonotype comes from a woman aged 25 to 45 who had recovered from COVID-19. Sequencing was done on a sample of PBMCs or T cells enriched from blood (not recorded which). The genes are TRBV11-3 and TRBJ2-7; weak D call: TRBD2 (5 bases). The CDR3 protein is CASSLAGRGYEQYF. The CDR3 DNA sequence: TGTGCCAGCAGCTTAGCGGGCAGAGGGTACGAGCAGTACTTC.